The rows below give T cell receptor beta chains drawn from one sample of a study of OX40 agonist ivuxolimab in advanced cancers. The table came from immunoSEQ multiplex PCR; TCRdb's copy has only in-frame clones and leaves some out. There are under 85,000 clones in the sample; about three quarters occur only once, and about 5% lies in the top ten. The material sequenced was CD4+ or CD8+ T cells sorted from blood, taken in a trial of the OX40 agonist ivuxolimab. The source is an adult with an advanced solid tumor such as melanoma, head and neck, liver or kidney cancer. CDR3s leave out the opening cysteine and the closing phenylalanine or tryptophan.

j_gene	v_gene	CDR3aa
TRBJ2-1	TRBV5-1	ASSFSRPENKEQF
TRBJ2-2	TRBV7-2	ASSLGGAGGTGELF
TRBJ2-2	TRBV5-6	ASSSGGRTGELF
TRBJ2-5	TRBV6-1	ASRGGQGIGTQY
TRBJ2-1	TRBV4-3	ASSQDSYVNEQF
TRBJ1-5	TRBV6-6	ASSYLNQPQH
TRBJ1-1	TRBV7-3	ASSRRPGLDTEAF
TRBJ1-1	TRBV19	ASTARDSPEAF
TRBJ2-2	TRBV5-1	ASTQGAISTGELF
TRBJ1-4	TRBV4-3	ASSFKGQGTEKLF
TRBJ1-2	TRBV30	AWGGGFAYGYT
TRBJ2-1	TRBV7-3	ASSPVWGAQKEQF
TRBJ2-2	TRBV5-6	ASSLANRVDTGELF
TRBJ1-1	TRBV18	ASSPSIGTGQAF
TRBJ1-2	TRBV4-1	ASSQASDNYGYT
TRBJ1-1	TRBV11-3	ASSTALNTEAF
TRBJ1-4	TRBV30	AWSVLSTNEKLF
TRBJ1-1	TRBV4-2	ASSQAPRGRTVASEAF
TRBJ2-3	TRBV5-4	ASSKGTDTQY
TRBJ1-6	TRBV6-1	ASSEAPQGGDSPLH
TRBJ2-7	TRBV15	ATSRASGRTEEQY
TRBJ2-5	TRBV18	ASSPQGYRETQY
TRBJ2-5	TRBV7-3	ASSASGRDQETQY
TRBJ2-7	TRBV7-2	ASSAEWRENYEQY
TRBJ2-1	TRBV6-6	ASSGAGGPYNEQF
TRBJ2-4	TRBV27	ASSVGLGPFYIQY
TRBJ2-3	TRBV9	ASSVDGGFGTSTDTQY
TRBJ1-6	TRBV7-2	ASSFGGPRNSPLH
TRBJ2-7	TRBV7-2	ASSLTGGQIYEQY
TRBJ2-7	TRBV7-9	ASSRPSGGDYEQY
TRBJ1-5	TRBV10-1	ARRVCDRPNQPQH
TRBJ2-3	TRBV5-8	ASSRGHRDTQY
TRBJ2-3	TRBV14	ASSSATGGKGADTQY
TRBJ1-5	TRBV11-2	ASSLEGGNQPQH
TRBJ2-2	TRBV11-3	ASSLASGDTGELF
TRBJ2-5	TRBV7-8	ASSLVAAGFETQY
TRBJ2-2	TRBV4-1	ASSQEPGGSVGGELF
TRBJ1-3	TRBV11-1	ASGSSGNTIY
TRBJ1-1	TRBV5-1	ASSLDGMNTEAF
TRBJ2-3	TRBV2	ASEFGQGGTDTQY
TRBJ2-3	TRBV27	ASSLAGQDTQY
TRBJ1-5	TRBV7-3	ASSLGTGNQPQH
TRBJ2-3	TRBV5-1	ASTQGTGGTDTQY
TRBJ1-4	TRBV27	ASSLLSAPNEKLF
TRBJ2-1	TRBV29-1	SVGASSAAYNEQF
TRBJ1-2	TRBV28	ASSLAFNYGYT
TRBJ1-4	TRBV11-3	ASSVPTGGFEKLF
TRBJ2-3	TRBV7-2	ASSLLRDTQY
TRBJ1-1	TRBV21-1	ASSPGFGGGRWEFCTEAF
TRBJ1-6	TRBV7-9	ASSHYRTANNSPLH
TRBJ2-7	TRBV11-2	ASSLDLLRQSAYEQY